This TCR beta chain derives from a study of blood T cell repertoires in COVID-19. Some clones are missing from TCRdb's copy, which holds only in-frame ones; the method was immunoSEQ multiplex PCR. The sample consists of under 150,000 clones, more than 70% of them appearing once. This TCR was recovered from a human donor in a cohort sampled during active COVID-19. Sequencing input: peripheral blood.

This CDR3 is CASKKGTDVHDEQFF. In DNA form, the CDR3 reads TGTGCCAGCAAGAAAGGGACAGATGTTCACGATGAGCAGTTCTTC. The chain is built from TRBV5-6 and TRBJ2-1; 7 bases match TRBD1. J lost 8 bases, V lost 6 bases, and 14 bases had no gene match. Germline lookup yields CDR1 SGHDT and CDR2 YYEEEE. The CDR3 is 15 residues long.